Below are 13 T cell receptor beta chains sequenced from a single sample in a study (dated by TCRdb to between 2015 and 2017). Library preparation used 5' RACE. Sequencing used an Illumina MiSeq. Clones were called with MiXCR by TCRdb after fastp trimmed the public reads at Q25, and only in-frame beta chains were retained. Entries that share a CDR3 protein sequence are merged under the most common genes and DNA. Present in this sample are 25,000 to 40,000 distinct CDR3 sequences, about a quarter of which were seen just once. The top ten constitute less than 4% of the sample. Sequenced input: naive CD4+ T cells sorted from a lymph node. The cell subset or site label, as the study defines it: naive CD4+ T cells, CD4+CD45RA+CD25-. The receptors were gathered from a female donor with breast cancer.

V gene TRBV4-1 combines with J gene TRBJ1-2; D perhaps matches TRBD1 (5 bases). V gave up 1 base and J gave up 8 bases, with 17 bases separating them. Germline CDR1 reads MGHRA; CDR2 reads YSYEKL. The CDR3 loop spans 15 amino acids. The CDR3 DNA is TGCGCCAGCAGCCAAGTAGATACAGGTTGGAAAGGCTACACCTTC. Translated, it gives CASSQVDTGWKGYTF.

This clonotype was seen more than once but under ten times. J is TRBJ1-6 and V is TRBV20-1; no firm D call. The CDR3 extends over 13 amino acids. Trimming left V 6 bases short and J 7 bases short, with 13 bases between. CDR1 and CDR2 (germline): DFQATT, SNEGSKA (reference sequence). CDR3 region: CSADGGANSPLHF. The CDR3 DNA is TGCAGTGCAGATGGAGGAGCCAATTCACCCCTCCACTTT.

This clonotype is medium-sized by share. This chain uses TRBV5-1 with TRBJ1-3, with D hard to call. The CDR3 is made up of 14 amino acids. CDR1 is SGHRS and CDR2 is YFSETQ in the germline V gene. The V end lost 4 bases, the J end lost 4 bases, and 12 bases lay between the germline ends. This CDR3 is CASSRELGGNTIYF. CDR3 nucleotides: TGCGCCAGCAGCCGGGAACTCGGAGGAAACACCATATATTTT.

The CDR3 DNA is TGTGCCAGCAGCTTACTAGTCACTCAGCCCCAGCATTTT. Translated: CASSLLVTQPQHF. The chain joins TRBV7-8 to TRBJ1-5; the D is unclear. The germline CDR1 and CDR2 sequences are SGHVS and FQNEAQ. This CDR3 is 13 amino acids long. V dropped 2 bases and J dropped 6 bases, with 8 bases sitting between them.

This clonotype was recorded at least ten times. J is TRBJ2-7 and V is TRBV20-1; perhaps TRBD2 as D (5 bases). This CDR3 comprises 10 residues. The germline V gene has CDR1 DFQATT and CDR2 SNEGSKA (reference sequence). V lost 3 bases to trimming and J lost 7 bases, with 7 bases between them. The CDR3 bases are TGCAGTGCTAGTGGAGGAGAGCAGTACTTC. It translates to CSASGGEQYF.

A remark on this clonotype: This may stem from a read error, because a much larger clone lies one nucleotide away. The V call is TRBV6-5, the J call TRBJ2-7, with D possibly TRBD1 on 6 matching bases. The CDR3 consists of 15 residues. Germline V gives CDR1 MNHEY, CDR2 SVGAGI. In nucleotides, the CDR3 is TGTGCCAGCAGTTACGGTACAGGGAGTACCTACGAGCGGTACTTC. Encoded protein: CASSYGTGSTYERYF.

The V and J genes are TRBV28 and TRBJ2-7, with TRBD1 matching over 7 bases. Germline CDR1 reads MDHEN; CDR2 reads SYDVKM. The CDR3 sequence is 14 residues long. Germline trimming cut 5 bases from V and 6 bases from J; bases unmatched to any gene: 10. The CDR3 reads CASSTRQGGREQYF. The CDR3 nucleotides are TGTGCCAGCAGTACCCGACAGGGTGGACGCGAGCAGTACTTC.

For this clonotype: Likely a read error: the CDR3 ends without its conserved phenylalanine or tryptophan. The chain recombines TRBV18 with TRBJ2-1; TRBD2 might be the D (5 bases). The CDR3 is made up of 16 amino acids. The V gene lost 8 bases and the J gene lost 6 bases, with 23 bases spanning the gap. Germline lookup yields CDR1 KGHSH and CDR2 LQKENI. The CDR3 spells CASSLMAPGSSNEQFL. DNA of the CDR3: TGTGCCAGCAGCTTAATGGCTCCTGGGAGTTCCAATGAGCAGTTCCTC.

On this clonotype itself: A much larger clone differs by one base, so this may be a read error. The chain carries TRBV30 and TRBJ2-1; D might be TRBD1 or TRBD2, each matching 5 bases. Trimming cost V 5 bases and J 10 bases, with 15 bases left between them. CDR3 length equals 12 residues. Germline V gene lookup returns CDR1 GTSNPN and CDR2 SVGIG (reference sequence). CDR3 residues: CAWAWDRREQFF. Written as DNA, the CDR3 is TGTGCCTGGGCCTGGGACCGTCGGGAGCAGTTCTTC.

This clonotype was recorded many times. V is TRBV9 and J is TRBJ1-3; D may be TRBD1 (5 bases). CDR1 SGDLS and CDR2 YYNGEE come from the germline V gene. The CDR3 length is 16 residues. Trimming cost V 4 bases and J 0 bases, with 14 bases left between them. The CDR3 protein is CASSLGTVGSGNTIYF. The CDR3 coding sequence is TGTGCCAGCAGCCTTGGGACCGTAGGCTCTGGAAACACCATATATTTT.

This clonotype occurred many times. The rearrangement links TRBV5-1 to TRBJ2-7, with 10 positions matching TRBD1. The germline V gene has CDR1 SGHRS and CDR2 YFSETQ. J gave up 4 bases and V 3 bases, and 4 bases lay outside the gene matches. The CDR3 has 14 residues. CDR3 DNA: TGCGCCAGCAGCTGGGACAGGGGCAGGTACGAGCAGTACTTC. Translating it yields CASSWDRGRYEQYF.

This CDR3 reads CASGPRDRLRYGYTF. CDR3 nucleotide sequence: TGTGCCAGCGGCCCGCGGGACAGACTACGCTATGGCTACACCTTC. V and J are TRBV21-1 and TRBJ1-2; the table gives TRBD1 as D, unverified against the DNA. TRBV21-1 is a documented pseudogene. The CDR3 totals 15 residues.

This clonotype showed up just once. With a much larger clone just one base away, this may be a read error. The chain is built from TRBV29-1 and TRBJ2-1, with 8 bases aligning to TRBD2. The V gene's germline CDR1 is SQVTM and CDR2 ANQGSEA. The length of the CDR3 is 14 residues. The CDR3, as DNA: TGCGGCGTTTCGAGCGGGGGCTCCTACAATGAGCAGTTCTTC. As protein: CGVSSGGSYNEQFF.